The clone carrying this T cell receptor beta chain was observed a handful of times. Its specificity is not known. This sample is drawn from a study of T cell repertoires in cytomegalovirus infection. Study-wide points: In two of eight donors, the top clonotype was HLA-C-restricted CMV-specific.

From the reads, TCRdb called clonotypes with MiXCR, one entry per CDR3 protein. Among 100,000 to 150,000 distinct CDR3 sequences, under 30% were seen once, and the ten largest hold about a third. The CDR3 consists of 13 residues. V lost 3 bases, J lost 2 bases, and 5 bases lay in between. CDR1 and CDR2 (germline): SGHDN, FVKESK. The receptor was isolated from a human donor in good health (CMV status not recorded). Some clones in this sample may be carry-over from other donors' samples. Sequencing was done on a sample of PBMCs, sequenced either directly or after in vitro stimulation (not recorded which). The chain uses TRBV14 and TRBJ1-5, with D perhaps matching TRBD1 (5 bases). The CDR3 is CASSQGGNQPQHF. CDR3 DNA: TGTGCCAGCAGCCAGGGGGGCAATCAGCCCCAGCATTTT.